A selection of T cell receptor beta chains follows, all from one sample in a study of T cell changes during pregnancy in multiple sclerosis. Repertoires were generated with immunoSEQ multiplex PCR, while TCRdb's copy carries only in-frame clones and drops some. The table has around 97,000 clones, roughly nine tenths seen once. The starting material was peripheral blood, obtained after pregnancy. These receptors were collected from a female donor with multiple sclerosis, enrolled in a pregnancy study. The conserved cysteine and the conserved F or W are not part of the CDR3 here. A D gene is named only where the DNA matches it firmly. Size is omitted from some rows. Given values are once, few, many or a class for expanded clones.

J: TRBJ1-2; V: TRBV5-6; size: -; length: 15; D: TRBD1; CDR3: ASSLYYPGTGSPYST
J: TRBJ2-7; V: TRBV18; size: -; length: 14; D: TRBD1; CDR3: ASSPEPGQGRSEQY
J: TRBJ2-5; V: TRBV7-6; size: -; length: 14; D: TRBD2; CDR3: ASSLDGTSGFRPQY
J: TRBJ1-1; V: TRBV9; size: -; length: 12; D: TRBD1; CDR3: ASSSGGANTEAF
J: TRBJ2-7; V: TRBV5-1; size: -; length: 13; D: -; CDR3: ASSLGTAYTYEQY
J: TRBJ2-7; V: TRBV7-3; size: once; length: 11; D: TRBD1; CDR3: ASLETGKYEQY
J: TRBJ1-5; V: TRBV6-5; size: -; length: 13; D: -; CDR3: ASSYPDRRGQPQH
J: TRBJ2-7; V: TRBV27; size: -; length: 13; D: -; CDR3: ASSHDRLRAYEQY
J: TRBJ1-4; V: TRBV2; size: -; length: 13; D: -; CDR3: ASSLDSATNEKLF
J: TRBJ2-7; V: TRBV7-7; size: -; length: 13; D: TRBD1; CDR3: ASSSGTGISYEQY
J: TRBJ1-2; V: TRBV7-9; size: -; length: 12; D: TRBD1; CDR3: AGRQGAGFGGYT
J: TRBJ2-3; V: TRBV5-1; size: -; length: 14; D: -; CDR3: ASSTGLGGPTDTQY
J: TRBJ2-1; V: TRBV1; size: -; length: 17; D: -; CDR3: TSSFGLVETGSLYNEQF
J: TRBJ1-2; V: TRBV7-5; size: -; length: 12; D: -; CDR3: ASSGQGPLDGYT
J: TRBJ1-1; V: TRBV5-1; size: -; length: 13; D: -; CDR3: ASSLFAGENTEAF
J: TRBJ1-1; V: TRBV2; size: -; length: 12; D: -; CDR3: ASSEALRTTEAF
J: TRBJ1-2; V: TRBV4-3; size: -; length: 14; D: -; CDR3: ASSQEVQVSNYGYT
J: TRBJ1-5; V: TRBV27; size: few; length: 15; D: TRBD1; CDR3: ASSFAGSQGVNQPQH
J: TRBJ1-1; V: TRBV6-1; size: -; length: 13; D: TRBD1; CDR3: ASRAGTGISTEAF
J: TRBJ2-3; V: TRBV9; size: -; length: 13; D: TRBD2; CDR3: ASSVGTSETDTQY
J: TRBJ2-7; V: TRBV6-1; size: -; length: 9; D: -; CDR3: ASSEWADYN
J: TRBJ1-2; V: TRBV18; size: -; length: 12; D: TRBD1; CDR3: ASSQDRGRGGYT
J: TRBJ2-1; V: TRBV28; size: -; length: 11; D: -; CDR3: AAWNTQDNEQF
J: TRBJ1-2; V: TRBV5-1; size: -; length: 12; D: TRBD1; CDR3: ASSLGQGDYGYT
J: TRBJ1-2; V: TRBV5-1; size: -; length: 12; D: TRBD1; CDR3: ASSSRDRVYGYT
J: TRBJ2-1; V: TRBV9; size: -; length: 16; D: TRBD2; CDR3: ASSVEGLAGGTDNEQF
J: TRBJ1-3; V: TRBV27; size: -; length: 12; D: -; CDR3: ASSQRVSGNTIY
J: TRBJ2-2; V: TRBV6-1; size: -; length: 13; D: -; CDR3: ASSDGASNTGELF
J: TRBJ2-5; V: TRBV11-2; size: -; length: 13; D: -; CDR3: ASSLLSPPKETQY
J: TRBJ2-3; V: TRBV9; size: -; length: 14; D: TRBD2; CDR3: ASRSGTSGPTDTQY
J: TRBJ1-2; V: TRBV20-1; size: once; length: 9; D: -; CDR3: SASHSLGYT
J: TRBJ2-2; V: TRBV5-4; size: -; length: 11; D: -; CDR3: ASTSIGAGELF
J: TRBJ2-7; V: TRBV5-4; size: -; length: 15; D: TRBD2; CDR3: ASSLGTSGRLPYEQY
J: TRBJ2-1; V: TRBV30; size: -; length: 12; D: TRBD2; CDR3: AWAGLATANEQF
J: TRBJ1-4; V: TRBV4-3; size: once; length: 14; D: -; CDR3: ASSQEGAGTNEKLF
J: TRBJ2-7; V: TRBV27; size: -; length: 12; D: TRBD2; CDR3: ASSLAGGPNEQY
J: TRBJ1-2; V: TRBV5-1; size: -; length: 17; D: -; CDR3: ASSLASGLLDDDGNGYT
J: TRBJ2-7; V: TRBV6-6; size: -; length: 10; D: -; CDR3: ASSYSGGEQY
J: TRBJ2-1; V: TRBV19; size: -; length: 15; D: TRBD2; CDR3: ASSIEPSGRPYNEQF
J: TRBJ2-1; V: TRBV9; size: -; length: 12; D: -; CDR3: ASSLATSRGEQF
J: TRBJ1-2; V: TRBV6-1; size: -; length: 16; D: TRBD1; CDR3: ASSEGRTGDRSSYGYT
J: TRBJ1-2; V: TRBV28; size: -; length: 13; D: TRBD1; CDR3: ASSPTHTGGYGYT
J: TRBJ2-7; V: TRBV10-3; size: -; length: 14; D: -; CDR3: AISETGIVKSYEQY
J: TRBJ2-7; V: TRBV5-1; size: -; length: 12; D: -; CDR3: ASSLLGGSYEQY
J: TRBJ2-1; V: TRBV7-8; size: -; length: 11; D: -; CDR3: ASSLGVANEQF